This T cell receptor beta chain was obtained from a study of identical twins. General study results and limits: Among out-of-frame alpha sequences shared by twins, low generation probability occurred in excess.

A remark on this clonotype: Its antigen is still unknown.

A universal primer site was incorporated via template switching, and the cDNA contained unique molecular identifiers. TCRdb analysed the 5' RACE reads with MiXCR anew, one entry per CDR3 protein. In the table there are some 730,000 distinct CDR3 sequences, roughly 20% of which are singletons. Germline loops: CDR1 SGHRS, CDR2 YFSETQ. V lost 6 bases, J lost 4 bases, and 13 bases lay in between. The CDR3 runs 14 residues. These sequences were also reported in another study, on T cells expressing NK-cell markers. As that study records: Within the sequenced cohort of eight donors, seven exhibited HCMV seropositivity and one was seronegative. Leadership of the CD3+CD56-NKG2C+ fraction also belonged to these clonotypes in several donors.

This chain joins TRBV5-1 and TRBJ2-2; D is undetermined. This TCR was sampled from a woman in her late teens or twenties in good health. Sequences were obtained from PBMCs. CDR3 nucleotide sequence: TGCGCCAGCACAATTAGCTCCTCCACCGGGGAGCTGTTTTTT. It yields the protein CASTISSSTGELFF.